This TCR beta chain was retrieved from a study of blood T cells in healthy people across ages. Study-level points and caveats: Per million T cells, the diversity of TCR beta decreased roughly linearly as age advanced.

Looked up from germline, CDR1 is SGHDN and CDR2 is FVKESK. The CDR3 sequence is 15 residues long. With 0 bases removed from V and 3 bases from J, the gap between germline ends came to 12 bases. Sample-barcoded 5' priming and a J-beta primer mix drove a second PCR of roughly 7 to 11 cycles. TCRdb re-derived calls from the 5' RACE reads in MiXCR, one entry per CDR3 protein. The sample consists of 1,100,000 or so distinct CDR3 sequences, over 35% of them appearing once. Note on this clonotype: What it binds is unknown.

The chain employs TRBV14 and TRBJ2-7; the D is unclear. The receptor was derived from a woman aged 55-69 years in good health. Specimen: blood. The CDR3 loop reads CASSQDRTAYYEQYF. The DNA of the CDR3 is TGTGCCAGCAGCCAAGACCGGACGGCCTACTACGAGCAGTACTTC.